Here is one T cell receptor (beta chain) with its context. Antigen: not known. TCRdb keeps only in-frame clones here, not all; method: immunoSEQ multiplex PCR. The top ten clones hold more than 6% of a sample with 95,000 to 150,000 clones, approximately 92% of them seen once. The CDR3 is made up of 16 amino acids. Per the germline V gene, CDR1 is SGHNT and CDR2 is YYREEE (reference sequence). V gave up 4 bases and J gave up 6 bases; unmatched junction bases: 7. These data belong to a study of T cell responses to AZD1222 COVID-19 vaccine. Study-wide results and caveats: Only 5 or 6 AZD1222 recipients were seropositive at baseline. The donor cohort was predominantly white British with a female majority, and clonal diversity may have been underestimated. Unmutated variant regions reportedly attract nearly half of all spike-specific TCRs.

The source is an adult who received the AZD1222 COVID-19 vaccine. The sequenced sample was peripheral blood, obtained 28 days after the second AZD1222 dose. The V gene is TRBV5-4, the J gene TRBJ2-2; 12 bases fit TRBD1. The CDR3 protein is CASSGGTGGISGELFF. In nucleotides, the CDR3 is TGTGCCAGCAGCGGGGGGACAGGGGGCATCTCCGGGGAGCTGTTTTTT.